The clone carrying this T cell receptor (beta chain) was recorded once. This may stem from a read error, because a much larger clone lies one nucleotide away. V shed 11 bases and J shed 1 base, with 17 bases lying between them. From germline, CDR1 is SGHTA and CDR2 FQGNSA. This CDR3 is 14 amino acids long. TCRdb reprocessed the RT-PCR reads via MiXCR and lists one record per CDR3 protein. This sample has about 680,000 distinct CDR3 sequences, with 13% to 15% found just once. This chain uses TRBV7-2 with TRBJ1-1; TRBD1 might be the D (5 bases). This receptor was taken from a female donor in good health, serving as a healthy control. The sequencing sample was made of memory CD4+ T cells from blood. The CDR3 loop reads CACEDTLRNTEAFF. The CDR3 DNA reads as TGTGCCTGCGAGGACACTTTACGGAACACTGAAGCTTTCTTT. The full variable domain, its missing parts supplied by reference TRBV7-2 and TRBJ1-1, is GAGVSQSPSNKVTEKGKDVELRCDPISGHTALYWYRQSLGQGLEFLIYFQGNSAPDKSGLPSDRFSAERTGGSVSTLTIQRTQQEDSAVYLCACEDTLRNTEAFFGQGTRLTVV.